These 22 T cell receptor beta chains share one sample of origin, sequenced in a study of blood T cell repertoires in COVID-19. Sequenced by immunoSEQ multiplex PCR; TCRdb stores in-frame clones only, minus some. The sample records some 250,000 clones, around 82% being singletons. Specimen: peripheral blood. The receptors derive from a man aged 50 to 60 with active or convalescent COVID-19.

The chain uses TRBV14 and TRBJ1-1; a possible D gene is TRBD1 (5 bases). Germline V lookup: CDR1 SGHDN, CDR2 FVKESK. The V gene lost 1 base and the J gene lost 2 bases, with 17 bases spanning the gap. The CDR3 spans 17 residues. For the CDR3, the DNA is TGTGCCAGCAGCCAAGTTCACTGGGGACTGCCAAACACTGAAGCTTTCTTT. This translates into CASSQVHWGLPNTEAFF. Complete variable domain (other parts from reference TRBV14 and TRBJ1-1): EAGVTQFPSHSVIEKGQTVTLRCDPISGHDNLYWYRRVMGKEIKFLLHFVKESKQDESGMPNNRFLAERTGGTYSTLKVQPAELEDSGVYFCASSQVHWGLPNTEAFFGQGTRLTVV.

This clone was counted once. The gene calls are TRBV29-1 and TRBJ1-2; 12 bases match TRBD1. Germline V gene lookup returns CDR1 SQVTM and CDR2 ANQGSEA. The CDR3 length is 15 residues. V trimming: 6 bases; J trimming: 1 base; junction bases outside the gene matches: 6. CDR3 protein: CSVAGTGGDNYGYTF. CDR3 bases: TGCAGCGTCGCCGGGACAGGGGGCGATAACTATGGCTACACCTTC. The whole variable domain, filled in from reference TRBV29-1 and TRBJ1-2, reads SAVISQKPSRDICQRGTSLTIQCQVDSQVTMMFWYRQQPGQSLTLIATANQGSEATYESGFVIDKFPISRPNLTFSTLTVSNMSPEDSSIYLCSVAGTGGDNYGYTFGSGTRLTVV.

The chain uses TRBV5-4 and TRBJ1-1, with D tentatively TRBD1 (5 bases). The CDR3 runs to 15 residues. V shed 3 bases and J shed 7 bases, with 19 bases lying between them. Germline lookup yields CDR1 SGHNT and CDR2 YYREEE (reference sequence). The CDR3 coding sequence is TGTGCCAGCAGCTCGATCCAGGGTATTATTGGTGAAGCTTTCTTT. Translation gives CASSSIQGIIGEAFF.

V and J are TRBV6-5 and TRBJ2-2; 7 positions agree with TRBD1. Trimming took 6 bases from V and 4 from J; bases not matched to a gene: 8. The germline V gene has CDR1 MNHEY and CDR2 SVGAGI. This CDR3 has 15 amino acids. The CDR3 loop reads CASSRQGQGTGELFF. The CDR3 nucleotides are TGTGCCAGCAGCCGACAGGGTCAGGGCACCGGGGAGCTGTTTTTT.

The chain joins TRBV7-8 to TRBJ2-3; TRBD1 might be the D (5 bases). Germline lookup yields CDR1 SGHVS and CDR2 FQNEAQ. The V end was cut by 5 bases, the J end by 6 bases, with 12 bases between. This CDR3 has 13 residues. The chain's CDR3 is CASSLSRQDTQYF. In nucleotides, the CDR3 is TGTGCCAGCAGCCTATCCCGACAGGATACGCAGTATTTT. Variable domain in full (rest from reference TRBV7-8 and TRBJ2-3): GAGVSQSPRYKVAKRGQDVALRCDPISGHVSLFWYQQALGQGPEFLTYFQNEAQLDKSGLPSDRFFAERPEGSVSTLKIQRTQQEDSAVYLCASSLSRQDTQYFGPGTRLTVL.

The chain carries TRBV5-8 and TRBJ2-6, with D uncertain. V was trimmed by 2 bases and J by 0 bases, leaving 12 bases between them. The CDR3 loop spans 17 amino acids. The germline V gene encodes CDR1 SGHTS and CDR2 YDEGEE. The CDR3 is CASSFEENISGANVLTF. CDR3 in DNA: TGTGCCAGCAGCTTCGAGGAAAATATCTCTGGGGCCAACGTCCTGACTTTC. Together with reference TRBV5-8 and TRBJ2-6, the CDR3 gives the full variable domain: EAGVTQSPTHLIKTRGQQATLRCSPISGHTSVYWYQQALGLGLQFLLWYDEGEERNRGNFPPRFSGRQFPNYSSELNVNALELEDSALYLCASSFEENISGANVLTFGAGSRLTVL.

This clone was seen a handful of times. V usage is TRBV2 and J usage is TRBJ1-4; D unclear. CDR3 length: 17 amino acids. The germline V gene encodes CDR1 SNHLY and CDR2 FYNNEI. V lost 5 bases to trimming and J lost 0 bases, with 16 bases between them. The CDR3 DNA reads TGTGCCAGCAGTTATTCAACCCCCTCGGCAACTAATGAAAAACTGTTTTTT. This codes for CASSYSTPSATNEKLFF.

The CDR3 loop is CASSSQGASNEKLFF. The CDR3 nucleotides read TGTGCCAGCAGCTCACAGGGGGCTAGTAATGAAAAACTGTTTTTT. The chain is built from TRBV7-2 and TRBJ1-4; 9 bases map to TRBD1. V shed 4 bases and J 4 bases; nucleotides not matched to a gene: 4. The CDR3 covers 15 residues. Germline V CDR1 and CDR2: SGHTA, FQGNSA. Looking up the rest from reference TRBV7-2 and TRBJ1-4 gives the full variable domain: GAGVSQSPSNKVTEKGKDVELRCDPISGHTALYWYRQSLGQGLEFLIYFQGNSAPDKSGLPSDRFSAERTGGSVSTLTIQRTQQEDSAVYLCASSSQGASNEKLFFGSGTQLSVL.

This chain connects TRBV19 to TRBJ1-1; tentatively, D is TRBD1 (6 bases). CDR1 is LNHDA and CDR2 is SQIVND in the germline V gene (reference sequence). CDR3 size: 14 residues. V lost 7 bases and J lost 2, with 14 bases in between. The CDR3: CASTGEGINTEAFF. CDR3 bases: TGTGCCAGTACAGGGGAGGGGATAAACACTGAAGCTTTCTTT.

This clone was picked up a small number of times. The rearrangement links TRBV14 to TRBJ1-4; 7 bases fit TRBD1. CDR3 size: 13 residues. The J segment lost 8 bases and the V segment lost 4 bases, leaving 4 bases of the junction unmatched. Germline CDR1 is SGHDN and CDR2 is FVKESK. CDR3 DNA sequence: TGTGCCAGCAGCCCAAGGGGGCGGGAAAAACTGTTTTTT. Translated: CASSPRGREKLFF.

V gene TRBV5-1 combines with J gene TRBJ2-1, with a tentative D call TRBD2 (7 bases). This CDR3 region has 15 residues. V was clipped by 4 bases and J by 5 bases, with 16 bases between them. CDR1 and CDR2 from the germline V gene are SGHRS and YFSETQ. CDR3 in amino acids: CASSPGGGPHNEQFF. In DNA form, the CDR3 reads TGCGCCAGCAGCCCTGGGGGGGGGCCTCACAATGAGCAGTTCTTC.

The chain has TRBV18 and TRBJ1-3; D is unresolved. V lost 8 bases to trimming and J lost 4 bases, with 15 bases between them. This CDR3 has 14 residues. In germline, CDR1 is KGHSH, CDR2 LQKENI. DNA of the CDR3: TGTGCCAGCCTAATGGCCTCGGAGGGAAACACCATATATTTT. Translation gives CASLMASEGNTIYF.

The chain is built from TRBV7-8 and TRBJ1-5, with 7 bases aligning to TRBD1. Losses at the gene ends were 2 bases for V and 3 bases for J; bases not matched to a gene: 1. This CDR3 spans 14 amino acids. Germline V gene sequence: CDR1 SGHVS, CDR2 FQNEAQ. CDR3 residues: CASSLQGDNQPQHF. CDR3 in DNA: TGTGCCAGCAGCTTACAGGGGGACAATCAGCCCCAGCATTTT.

CDR3 region: CASSQERAGAPADTQYF. In DNA, the CDR3 is TGTGCCAGCAGCCAAGAAAGGGCGGGGGCGCCCGCAGATACGCAGTATTTT. V is TRBV4-2 and J is TRBJ2-3; TRBD2 is a possible D gene (7 bases). The CDR3 contains 17 residues. CDR1 and CDR2 from the germline V gene are LGHNA and YNFKEQ. V gave up 0 bases and J gave up 4 bases, with 17 bases separating them.

The CDR3 spells CASSSPGGTTDTQYF. CDR3 nucleotide sequence: TGTGCCAGCAGTTCCCCCGGCGGGACCACAGATACGCAGTATTTT. This sequence joins TRBV6-5 and TRBJ2-3; perhaps TRBD2 as D (6 bases). The V gene's germline CDR1 is MNHEY and CDR2 SVGAGI. The CDR3 extends over 15 amino acids. Trimming removed 4 bases from V and 2 bases from J, with 13 bases in between.

The chain has TRBV30 and TRBJ2-1, with a weak D call TRBD2 (6 bases). The length of the CDR3 is 16 residues. The V and J ends lost 3 bases and 0 bases respectively, with 15 bases between them. CDR1 and CDR2 (germline): GTSNPN, SVGIG (reference sequence). This chain's CDR3 is CAWRGGEGRSYNEQFF. CDR3 in DNA: TGTGCCTGGAGGGGAGGCGAGGGCCGCTCCTACAATGAGCAGTTCTTC.

The chain links TRBV2 to TRBJ1-2; TRBD1 matches 8 bases. Trimming at V came to 2 bases and at J to 5 bases, leaving 7 bases not matched to a gene. The germline V gene has CDR1 SNHLY and CDR2 FYNNEI. This CDR3 has 15 residues. The CDR3 here is CASSERDRTVYGYTF. In DNA, the CDR3 is TGTGCCAGCAGTGAACGGGACAGGACAGTTTATGGCTACACCTTC.

The chain employs TRBV4-2 and TRBJ1-2; D gene ambiguous. The germline V gene has CDR1 LGHNA and CDR2 YNFKEQ. V lost 0 bases and J 4 bases, leaving 12 bases between the germline ends. This CDR3 is built from 15 residues. This CDR3 is CASSQDRSNFYGYTF. In DNA, the CDR3 is TGTGCCAGCAGCCAAGATCGTTCGAACTTCTATGGCTACACCTTC.

V and J are TRBV5-1 and TRBJ1-3, with D possibly matching TRBD1 (5 bases). The V end was cut by 0 bases, the J end by 0 bases, with 10 bases between. This CDR3 region has 16 residues. Germline V gene data show CDR1 as SGHRS and CDR2 as YFSETQ. This CDR3 is CASSLVQVHSGNTIYF. CDR3 in DNA: TGCGCCAGCAGCTTGGTACAGGTACACTCTGGAAACACCATATATTTT.

This clone was seen a single time. The rearrangement links TRBV13 to TRBJ2-2; 11 bases are a match to TRBD1. The CDR3 has 16 amino acids. Looked up from germline, CDR1 is PRHDT and CDR2 is FYEKMQ (reference sequence). With V trimmed by 4 bases and J by 4 bases, 5 bases remained unmatched. The CDR3 nucleotides are TGTGCCAGCAGCTCCAGGACAGGGGGCATCACCGGGGAGCTGTTTTTT. Its translation is CASSSRTGGITGELFF.

The J gene is TRBJ2-5, the V gene TRBV5-8; D is possibly TRBD2 (7 bases). CDR1 and CDR2 (germline): SGHTS, YDEGEE. The CDR3 runs to 17 residues. Trimming shortened V by 4 bases and J by 1 base, and 20 bases separated the two germline ends. CDR3 in amino acids: CASSGGDTGFGQETQYF. DNA for the CDR3: TGTGCCAGCAGCGGGGGGGACACAGGGTTCGGCCAAGAGACCCAGTACTTC.

The sample holds one count of this clone. This sequence joins TRBV13 and TRBJ2-5, with D unresolved. The length of the CDR3 is 12 residues. The V gene lost 5 bases and the J gene lost 5 bases, with 9 bases spanning the gap. Germline CDR1 and CDR2: PRHDT and FYEKMQ (reference sequence). The CDR3 DNA reads as TGTGCCAGCAGCCTACCCATGGAGACCCAGTACTTC. It codes for CASSLPMETQYF.